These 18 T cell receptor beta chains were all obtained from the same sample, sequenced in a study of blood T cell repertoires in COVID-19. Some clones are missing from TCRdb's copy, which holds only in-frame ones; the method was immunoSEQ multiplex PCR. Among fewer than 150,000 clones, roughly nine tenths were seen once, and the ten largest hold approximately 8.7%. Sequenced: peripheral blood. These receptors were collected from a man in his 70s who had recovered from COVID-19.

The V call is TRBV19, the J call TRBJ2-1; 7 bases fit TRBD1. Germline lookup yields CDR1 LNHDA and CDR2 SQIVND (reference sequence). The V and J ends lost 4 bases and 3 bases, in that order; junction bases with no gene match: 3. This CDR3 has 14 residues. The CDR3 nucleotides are TGTGCCAGTAGTAGGCAGGGGGACTACAATGAGCAGTTCTTC. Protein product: CASSRQGDYNEQFF.

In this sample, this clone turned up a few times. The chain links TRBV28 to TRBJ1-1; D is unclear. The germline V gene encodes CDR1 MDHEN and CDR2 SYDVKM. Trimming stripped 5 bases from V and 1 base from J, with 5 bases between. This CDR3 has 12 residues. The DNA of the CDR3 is TGTGCCAGCAGTGAGCAGAACACTGAAGCTTTCTTT. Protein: CASSEQNTEAFF.

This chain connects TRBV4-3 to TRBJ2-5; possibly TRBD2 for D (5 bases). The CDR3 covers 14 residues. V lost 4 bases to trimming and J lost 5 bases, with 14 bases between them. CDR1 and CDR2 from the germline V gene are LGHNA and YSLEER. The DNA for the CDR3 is TGCGCCAGCAGCCCGTACCGGGGTGGGGAGACCCAGTACTTC. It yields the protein CASSPYRGGETQYF.

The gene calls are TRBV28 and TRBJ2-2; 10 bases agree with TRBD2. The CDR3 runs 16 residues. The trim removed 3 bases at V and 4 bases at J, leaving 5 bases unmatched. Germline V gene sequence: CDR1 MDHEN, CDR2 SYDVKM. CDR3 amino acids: CASSFPAGGGTGELFF. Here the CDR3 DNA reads TGTGCCAGCAGTTTCCCAGCGGGAGGGGGCACCGGGGAGCTGTTTTTT.

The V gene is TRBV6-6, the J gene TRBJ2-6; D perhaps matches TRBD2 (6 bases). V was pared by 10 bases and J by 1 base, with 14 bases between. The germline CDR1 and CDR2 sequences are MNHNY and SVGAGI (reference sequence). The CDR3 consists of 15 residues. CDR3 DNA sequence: TGTGCCACCGGGACTCCCGAATCTGGGGCCAACGTCCTGACTTTC. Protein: CATGTPESGANVLTF.

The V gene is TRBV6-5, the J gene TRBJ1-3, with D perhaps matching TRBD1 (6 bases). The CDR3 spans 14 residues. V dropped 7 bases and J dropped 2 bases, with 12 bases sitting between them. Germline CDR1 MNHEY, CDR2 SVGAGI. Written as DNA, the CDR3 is TGTGCCAGCACCCCAAGGGGGACTGGAAACACCATATATTTT. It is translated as CASTPRGTGNTIYF.

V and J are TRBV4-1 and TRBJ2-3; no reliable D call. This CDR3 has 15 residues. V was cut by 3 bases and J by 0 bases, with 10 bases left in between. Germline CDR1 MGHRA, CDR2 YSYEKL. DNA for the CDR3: TGCGCCAGCAGCCATGCAGAACTAAGCACAGATACGCAGTATTTT. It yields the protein CASSHAELSTDTQYF.

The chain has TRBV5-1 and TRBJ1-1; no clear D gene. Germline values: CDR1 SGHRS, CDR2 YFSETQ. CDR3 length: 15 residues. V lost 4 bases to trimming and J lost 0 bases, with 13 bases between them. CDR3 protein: CASSGLSSMNTEAFF. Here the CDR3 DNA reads TGCGCCAGCAGCGGGCTGAGTAGTATGAACACTGAAGCTTTCTTT.

The chain's CDR3 is CASRAGAGVTEAFF. The CDR3 DNA sequence: TGTGCCAGTAGAGCAGGGGCGGGGGTCACTGAAGCTTTCTTT. This chain connects TRBV2 to TRBJ1-1, with D perhaps TRBD1 (6 bases). Trimming shortened V by 9 bases and J by 4 bases, and 18 bases separated the two germline ends. Germline CDR1 and CDR2: SNHLY and FYNNEI. This CDR3 spans 14 amino acids.

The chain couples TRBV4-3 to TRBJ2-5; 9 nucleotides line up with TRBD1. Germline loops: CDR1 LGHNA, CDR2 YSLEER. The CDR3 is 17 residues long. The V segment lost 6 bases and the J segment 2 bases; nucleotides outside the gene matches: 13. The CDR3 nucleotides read TGCGCCAGCAGTCGTACCGGCCCGGGGACAGGGCAAGAGACCCAGTACTTC. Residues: CASSRTGPGTGQETQYF.

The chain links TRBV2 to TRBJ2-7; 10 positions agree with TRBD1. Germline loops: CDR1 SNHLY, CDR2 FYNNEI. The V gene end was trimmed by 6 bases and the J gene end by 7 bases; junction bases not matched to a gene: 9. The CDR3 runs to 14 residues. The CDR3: CASRAGQGGLEQYF. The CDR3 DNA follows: TGTGCCAGCAGGGCTGGACAGGGGGGCCTTGAGCAGTACTTC.

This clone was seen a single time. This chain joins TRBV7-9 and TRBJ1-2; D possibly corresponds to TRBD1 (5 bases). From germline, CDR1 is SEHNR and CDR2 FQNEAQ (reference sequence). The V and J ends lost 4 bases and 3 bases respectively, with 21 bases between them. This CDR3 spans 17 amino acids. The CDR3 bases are TGTGCCAGCAGCTCCCCGGGCAGGGTACGTTTTCACTATGGCTACACCTTC. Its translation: CASSSPGRVRFHYGYTF.

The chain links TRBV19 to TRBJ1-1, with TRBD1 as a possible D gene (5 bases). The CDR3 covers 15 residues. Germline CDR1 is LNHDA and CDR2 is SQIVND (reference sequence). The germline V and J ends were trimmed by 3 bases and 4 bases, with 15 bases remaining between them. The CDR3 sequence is CASSIGTGVVTEAFF. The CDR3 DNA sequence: TGTGCCAGTAGTATTGGGACGGGGGTCGTCACTGAAGCTTTCTTT.

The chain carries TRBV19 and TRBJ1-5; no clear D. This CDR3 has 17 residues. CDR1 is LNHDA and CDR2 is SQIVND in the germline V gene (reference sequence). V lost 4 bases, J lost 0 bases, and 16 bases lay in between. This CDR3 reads CASSTPAALNSNQPQHF. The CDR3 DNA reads TGTGCCAGTAGTACCCCGGCGGCCCTCAATAGCAATCAGCCCCAGCATTTT.

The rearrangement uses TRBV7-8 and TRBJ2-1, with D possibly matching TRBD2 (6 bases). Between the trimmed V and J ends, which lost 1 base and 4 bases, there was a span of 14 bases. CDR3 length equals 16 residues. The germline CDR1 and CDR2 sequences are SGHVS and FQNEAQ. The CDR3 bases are TGTGCCAGCAGCTTAGGACGACTAGTCACTTACAATGAGCAGTTCTTC. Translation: CASSLGRLVTYNEQFF.

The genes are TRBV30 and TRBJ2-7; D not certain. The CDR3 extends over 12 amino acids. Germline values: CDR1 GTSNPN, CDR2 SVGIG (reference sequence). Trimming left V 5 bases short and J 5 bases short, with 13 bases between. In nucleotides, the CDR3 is TGTGCCTGGGCCACCTGGCCACACGAGCAGTACTTC. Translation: CAWATWPHEQYF.

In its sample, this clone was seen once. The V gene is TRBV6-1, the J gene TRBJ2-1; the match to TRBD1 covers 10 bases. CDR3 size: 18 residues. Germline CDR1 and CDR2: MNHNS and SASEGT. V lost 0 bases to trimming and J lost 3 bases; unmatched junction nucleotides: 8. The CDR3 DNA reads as TGTGCCAGCAGTGAAGCCCCTCCGGGACAGGGGATCTACAATGAGCAGTTCTTC. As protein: CASSEAPPGQGIYNEQFF.

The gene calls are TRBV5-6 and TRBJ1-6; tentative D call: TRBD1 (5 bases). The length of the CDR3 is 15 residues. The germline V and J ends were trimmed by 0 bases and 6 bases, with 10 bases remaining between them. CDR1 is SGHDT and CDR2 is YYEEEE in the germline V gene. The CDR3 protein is CASSLEGRGNSPLHF. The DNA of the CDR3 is TGTGCCAGCAGCTTGGAGGGGAGGGGTAATTCACCCCTCCACTTT.